This passage covers 20 T cell receptor beta chains from one sample sequenced in a study of regulatory T cells in long-lasting Graves disease. Time point indicated: newly diagnosed GD, antithyroid drugs for less than 3 months. RNA from PBMCs was the source of the TCR library. Building the TCR beta libraries relied on iRepertoire HTBI primers, and CDR3 regions underwent Arm-PCR. TCRdb analysed the multiplex PCR reads with MiXCR anew, one entry per CDR3 protein. The sample consists of roughly 420,000 distinct CDR3 sequences, about 16% of them appearing once. The same specimen was also included in a second study, on T cells in Graves' hyperthyroidism and ophthalmopathy.

Sequencing was performed on peripheral blood mononuclear cells (PBMCs), taken at new diagnosis, from a patient treated with antithyroid drugs. The receptors stem from a woman younger than 35 with Graves disease.

The rearrangement links TRBV12-3 or TRBV12-4 to TRBJ1-5; TRBD1 matches at 8 bases. CDR3 length equals 15 residues. The ends lost 6 bases at V and 0 bases at J; junction bases unmatched: 4. CDR3 nucleotide sequence: TGTGCCAGCAGGTTGGACAGGGTTAGCAATCAGCCCCAGCATTTT. It codes for CASRLDRVSNQPQHF.

This clonotype was detected many times. The rearrangement joins TRBV6-2 or TRBV6-3 to TRBJ2-1; 13 bases agree with TRBD2. Losses at the gene ends were 5 bases for V and 7 bases for J; bases not matched to a gene: 11. This CDR3 comprises 17 residues. Germline V CDR1 and CDR2: MNHEY, SVGEGT. The CDR3 region is CASSTGTSGKGLNEQFF. CDR3 nucleotide sequence: TGTGCCAGCAGTACCGGGACTAGCGGGAAAGGTTTGAATGAGCAGTTCTTC.

The sample holds one count of this clonotype. The chain is built from TRBV27 and TRBJ2-7, with TRBD2 matching over 7 bases. Per the germline V gene, CDR1 is MNHEY and CDR2 is SMNVEV (reference sequence). J gave up 6 bases and V 6 bases, and 14 bases lay outside the gene matches. This CDR3 has 15 amino acids. The CDR3 is CASSPGLGGISEQYF. Written as DNA, the CDR3 is TGTGCCAGCAGCCCCGGCCTGGGGGGGATATCCGAGCAGTACTTC.

The table lists this clonotype with many counts. This chain connects TRBV7-2 to TRBJ1-4; no reliable D call. The CDR3 has 12 residues. CDR1 and CDR2 (germline): SGHTA, FQGNSA. V lost 1 base to trimming and J lost 10 bases, with 7 bases between them. CDR3 coding DNA: TGTGCCAGCAGCTTAGGAGGTGGAAAACTGTTTTTT. Residues: CASSLGGGKLFF.

DNA for the CDR3: TGTGCCAGCAGCTTGTCAGGACAGGAAGACGAAAAACTGTTTTTT. The encoded protein is CASSLSGQEDEKLFF. V is TRBV5-6 and J is TRBJ1-4; 7 bases map to TRBD1. The CDR3 consists of 15 residues. CDR1 is SGHDT and CDR2 is YYEEEE in the germline V gene. The V and J ends lost 1 base and 8 bases, in that order; junction bases with no gene match: 8.

This clonotype was counted only a few times. The chain joins TRBV7-2 to TRBJ1-3; D remains ambiguous. CDR3 size: 14 residues. Germline values: CDR1 SGHTA, CDR2 FQGNSA. Trimming left V 0 bases short and J 1 base short, with 4 bases between. CDR3 nucleotides: TGTGCCAGCAGCTTAGCCGTATCTGGAAACACCATATATTTT. Amino acid sequence: CASSLAVSGNTIYF.

This clonotype was found many times. The genes are TRBV7-9 and TRBJ2-7; 9 bases align to TRBD1. The V and J ends lost 5 bases and 4 bases, in that order; junction bases with no gene match: 9. Germline V gives CDR1 SEHNR, CDR2 FQNEAQ (reference sequence). The CDR3 consists of 15 residues. The CDR3 loop reads CASSPPDRGFYEQYF. The DNA for the CDR3 is TGTGCCAGCAGCCCACCGGACAGGGGTTTTTACGAGCAGTACTTC.

This clonotype was observed many times. The chain carries TRBV30 and TRBJ2-3; D is uncertain. Germline-derived CDR1 and CDR2 are GTSNPN and SVGIG (reference sequence). This CDR3 is 15 amino acids long. Trimming took 0 bases from V and 6 from J, leaving 16 bases between them. The DNA of the CDR3 is TGTGCCTGGAGTGTATTGGGCAGGCCAAGGGATACGCAGTATTTT. Amino acid sequence: CAWSVLGRPRDTQYF.

In this sample, this clonotype turned up once. The rearrangement uses TRBV19 and TRBJ2-1; 15 nucleotides align to TRBD2. Germline CDR1 LNHDA, CDR2 SQIVND (reference sequence). V lost 3 bases and J lost 10; bases outside the gene matches: 13. This CDR3 comprises 18 residues. CDR3 coding DNA: TGTGCCAGTAGTATTCGGGGGACGGGGACTAGCGGGAGGCGGGAGCAGTTCTTC. It yields the protein CASSIRGTGTSGRREQFF.

V is TRBV10-1 and J is TRBJ2-1; 14 bases map to TRBD2. Germline CDR1 WNHNN, CDR2 SYGVQD (reference sequence). Trimming at V came to 3 bases and at J to 3 bases, leaving 7 bases not matched to a gene. There are 18 residues in the CDR3. Here the CDR3 DNA reads TGCGCCAGCAGTGACCGGACTAGCGGGAGGTTTCACTACAATGAGCAGTTCTTC. Protein product: CASSDRTSGRFHYNEQFF.

This clonotype has a count of ten or more. The V call is TRBV7-2, the J call TRBJ2-7; the match to TRBD2 covers 8 bases. The CDR3 covers 14 residues. In germline, CDR1 is SGHTA, CDR2 FQGNSA. After removal of 3 bases from V and 3 bases from J, the junction contained 4 bases not matched to a gene. This CDR3 reads CASSFGGGIYEQYF. The CDR3 coding sequence is TGTGCCAGCAGCTTCGGGGGGGGGATCTACGAGCAGTACTTC. Using reference TRBV7-2 and TRBJ2-7 for the parts outside the CDR3, the full variable domain is GAGVSQSPSNKVTEKGKDVELRCDPISGHTALYWYRQSLGQGLEFLIYFQGNSAPDKSGLPSDRFSAERTGGSVSTLTIQRTQQEDSAVYLCASSFGGGIYEQYFGPGTRLTVT.

The table lists this clonotype with a few counts. The V and J genes are TRBV9 and TRBJ2-3, with D possibly called TRBD1 or TRBD2 (5 bases each). Germline lookup yields CDR1 SGDLS and CDR2 YYNGEE. The CDR3 contains 16 residues. V was cut by 3 bases and J by 6 bases, with 20 bases left in between. The CDR3 sequence is CASSAGGTRSWDTQYF. CDR3 nucleotides: TGTGCCAGCAGCGCCGGTGGGACCCGGTCCTGGGATACGCAGTATTTT.

This clonotype appeared many times. The chain is built from TRBV6-1 and TRBJ2-3, with 12 positions matching TRBD2. The CDR3 is 17 residues long. Germline CDR1 and CDR2: MNHNS and SASEGT. The V segment lost 8 bases and the J segment 1 base; nucleotides outside the gene matches: 10. The DNA for the CDR3 is TGTGCCAGCTCCCAGACTAGCGGGAGATTGGGCACAGATACGCAGTATTTT. It codes for CASSQTSGRLGTDTQYF.

This clonotype occurred many times. This chain uses TRBV6-1 with TRBJ2-5; D is undetermined. The V gene's germline CDR1 is MNHNS and CDR2 SASEGT. CDR3 length equals 12 residues. Trimming removed 1 base at V and 4 bases at J, with 4 bases between. The CDR3 DNA reads TGTGCCAGCAGTGAAGTGGGAGAGACCCAGTACTTC. Translated, it gives CASSEVGETQYF.

This clonotype was found a few times. The gene calls are TRBV24-1 and TRBJ2-2; D unresolved. Germline CDR1 and CDR2: KGHDR and SFDVKD. V shed 3 bases and J shed 0 bases, with 7 bases lying between them. The CDR3 contains 15 residues. The CDR3 sequence: CATSDEFPNTGELFF. CDR3 nucleotide sequence: TGTGCCACCAGTGATGAGTTTCCGAACACCGGGGAGCTGTTTTTT.

A few counts support this clonotype. This chain connects TRBV19 to TRBJ1-4; TRBD1 matches at 8 bases. Trimming took 2 bases from V and 12 from J; bases not matched to a gene: 8. CDR3 length: 14 amino acids. Germline V lookup: CDR1 LNHDA, CDR2 SQIVND (reference sequence). The CDR3 reads CASSITGTGLELFF. As DNA, the CDR3 is TGTGCCAGTAGTATAACCGGGACAGGCCTAGAACTGTTTTTT.

The table lists this clonotype with many counts. The gene calls are TRBV28 and TRBJ2-1; D might be TRBD2 (6 bases). The CDR3 consists of 16 residues. The V end lost 4 bases, the J end lost 0 bases, and 13 bases lay between the germline ends. Germline V CDR1 and CDR2: MDHEN, SYDVKM. The CDR3 nucleotides are TGTGCCAGCAGTTCAGTAGGGGAGGACTCCTACAATGAGCAGTTCTTC. As protein: CASSSVGEDSYNEQFF.

The table lists this clonotype with many counts. The V and J genes are TRBV5-1 and TRBJ2-3; 13 bases match TRBD2. The CDR3 has 17 amino acids. The germline CDR1 and CDR2 sequences are SGHRS and YFSETQ. J gave up 1 base and V 1 base, and 3 bases lay outside the gene matches. This chain's CDR3 is CASSLSTSGRGTDTQYF. The CDR3 region has the DNA TGCGCCAGCAGCTTGAGTACTAGCGGGAGGGGCACAGATACGCAGTATTTT.

Ten or more counts support this clonotype. DNA of the CDR3: TGTGCCAGCAGTTTAAGGGGGTACACTGAAGCTTTCTTT. This codes for CASSLRGYTEAFF. The chain is built from TRBV12-3 or TRBV12-4 and TRBJ1-1; a weak D match, TRBD1 (6 bases). V shed 2 bases and J shed 3 bases, with 7 bases lying between them. The CDR3 extends over 13 amino acids.

This clonotype showed up many times. The rearrangement joins TRBV7-2 to TRBJ2-4, with a weak D call TRBD2 (5 bases). CDR1 SGHTA and CDR2 FQGNSA come from the germline V gene. The V and J ends lost 1 base and 0 bases respectively, with 16 bases between them. This CDR3 is 18 amino acids long. DNA of the CDR3: TGTGCCAGCAGCTTAGGGTTAAGTGGGAGACTAGCCAAAAACATTCAGTACTTC. As protein: CASSLGLSGRLAKNIQYF.